This T cell receptor (beta chain) derives from a study of regulatory T cells in long-lasting Graves disease. Study-wide findings and caveats: Persistent patients shared 2,741 public clonotypes among themselves. Newly diagnosed patients shared fewer, at more than 850.

Assembly of TCR beta libraries relied on iRepertoire HTBI primers together with Arm-PCR of CDR3 regions. TCRdb re-derived calls from the multiplex PCR reads in MiXCR, one entry per CDR3 protein. This sample yields approximately 400,000 distinct CDR3 sequences, of which 15% are seen a single time; approximately 16% belongs to the top ten. This clonotype was counted ten times or more. Its target is not known. Time point described: newly diagnosed GD, antithyroid drugs for less than 3 months. PBMCs provided the RNA from which the TCR library was made. This sample was shared with a second study, whose subject was T cells in Graves' hyperthyroidism and ophthalmopathy.

This TCR came from a woman aged 30 to 39 with Graves disease. This sample comprised peripheral blood mononuclear cells (PBMCs), obtained at new diagnosis, from a patient treated with antithyroid drugs.

The CDR3 DNA is TGTGCCAGCAGCCTAAACACACAGGGTTTCGACGAAAAACTGTTTTTT. It codes for CASSLNTQGFDEKLFF. The chain carries TRBV3-1 and TRBJ1-4, with TRBD1 as a possible D gene (6 bases). The germline V gene has CDR1 LGHDT and CDR2 YNNKEL (reference sequence). The CDR3 sequence is 16 residues long. V was pared by 4 bases and J by 8 bases, with 20 bases between.